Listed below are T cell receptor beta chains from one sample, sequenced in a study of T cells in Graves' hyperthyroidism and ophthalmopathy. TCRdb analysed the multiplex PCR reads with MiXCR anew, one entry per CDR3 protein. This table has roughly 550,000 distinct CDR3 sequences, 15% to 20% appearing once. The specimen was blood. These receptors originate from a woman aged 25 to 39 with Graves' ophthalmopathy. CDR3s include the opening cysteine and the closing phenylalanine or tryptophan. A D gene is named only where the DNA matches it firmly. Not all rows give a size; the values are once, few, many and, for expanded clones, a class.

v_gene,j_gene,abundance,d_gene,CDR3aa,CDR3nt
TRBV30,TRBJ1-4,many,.,CAWSARRGDNEKLFF,TGTGCCTGGAGTGCCAGACGGGGAGATAATGAAAAACTGTTTTTT
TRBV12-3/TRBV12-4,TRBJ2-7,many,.,CASSPRGRASYEQYF,TGTGCCAGCAGTCCTCGAGGCAGGGCTTCCTACGAGCAGTACTTC
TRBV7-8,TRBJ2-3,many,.,CASSLVGGVDTQYF,TGTGCCAGCAGCTTAGTAGGAGGGGTGGATACGCAGTATTTT
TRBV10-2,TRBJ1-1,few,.,CASSELPGLREGSVEAFF,TGCGCCAGCAGTGAGCTACCAGGTCTTCGTGAGGGGTCGGTTGAAGCTTTCTTT
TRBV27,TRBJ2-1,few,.,CATRLPYNEQFF,TGTGCCACCCGCCTACCCTACAATGAGCAGTTCTTC
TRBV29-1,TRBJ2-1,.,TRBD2,CSGTGGEGRRNNEQFF,TGCAGCGGAACTGGGGGGGAGGGCCGGCGGAACAATGAGCAGTTCTTC
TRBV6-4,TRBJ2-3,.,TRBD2,CASSDIAGEGSTDTQYF,TGTGCCAGCAGTGACATCGCGGGAGAGGGAAGCACAGATACGCAGTATTTT
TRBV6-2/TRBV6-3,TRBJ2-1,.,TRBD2,CASSTGLAGGPIHNEQFF,TGTGCCAGCAGCACGGGACTAGCGGGAGGGCCGATTCACAATGAGCAGTTCTTC
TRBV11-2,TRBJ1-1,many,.,CASSGTGTRTEAFF,TGTGCCAGCAGCGGCACCGGGACTCGAACTGAAGCTTTCTTT
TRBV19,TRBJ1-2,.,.,CASSTRQGYTF,TGTGCCAGTAGTACGCGACAGGGCTACACCTTC
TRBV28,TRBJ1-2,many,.,CASSLSRGEVHGYTF,TGTGCCAGCAGTTTAAGCAGGGGAGAGGTACATGGCTACACCTTC
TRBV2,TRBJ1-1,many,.,CASEENTEAFF,TGTGCCAGCGAAGAGAACACTGAAGCTTTCTTT
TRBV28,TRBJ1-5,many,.,CASSSPTVGNQPQHF,TGTGCCAGCAGTTCCCCCACCGTGGGGAATCAGCCCCAGCATTTT
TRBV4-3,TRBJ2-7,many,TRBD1,CASSRLGTGPYEQYF,TGCGCCAGCAGCCGACTCGGGACAGGACCCTACGAGCAGTACTTC
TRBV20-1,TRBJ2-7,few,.,CSASDLGPYEQYF,TGCAGTGCTAGTGATCTTGGGCCCTACGAGCAGTACTTC
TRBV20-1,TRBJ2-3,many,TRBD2,CSALSAAGETDTQYF,TGCAGTGCCCTTTCCGCAGCGGGAGAGACAGATACGCAGTATTTT
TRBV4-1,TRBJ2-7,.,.,CASSQEVGYSNLYEQYF,TGCGCCAGCAGCCAAGAGGTTGGATATTCGAACCTCTACGAGCAGTACTTC
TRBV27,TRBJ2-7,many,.,CASSFGGIPYEQYF,TGTGCCAGCAGTTTCGGCGGGATACCCTACGAGCAGTACTTC
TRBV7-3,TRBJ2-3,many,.,CASSAAPAADTQYF,TGTGCCAGCAGCGCCGCCCCAGCGGCAGATACGCAGTATTTT
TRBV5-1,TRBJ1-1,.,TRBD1,CASSFGTGKLMNTEAFF,TGCGCCAGCAGCTTCGGGACAGGTAAACTCATGAACACTGAAGCTTTCTTT
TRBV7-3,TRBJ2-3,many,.,CASSLVQGNGWDTQYF,TGTGCCAGCAGCTTGGTACAGGGTAATGGTTGGGATACGCAGTATTTT
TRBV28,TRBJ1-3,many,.,CASTLDGFAIYF,TGTGCCAGCACCCTGGACGGTTTCGCCATATATTTT
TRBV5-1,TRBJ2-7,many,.,CASSWTDLTYEQYF,TGCGCCAGCAGCTGGACAGACTTAACCTACGAGCAGTACTTC
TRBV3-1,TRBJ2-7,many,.,CASSQVMSEQYF,TGTGCCAGCAGCCAAGTAATGAGCGAGCAGTACTTC
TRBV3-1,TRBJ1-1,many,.,CASSQGRFAEAFF,TGTGCCAGCAGCCAAGGTCGTTTTGCTGAAGCTTTCTTT
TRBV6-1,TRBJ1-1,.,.,CASSPRGGLNTEAFF,TGTGCCAGCAGTCCCCGAGGGGGGTTGAACACTGAAGCTTTCTTT
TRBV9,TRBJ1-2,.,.,CASSVEGFGYTF,TGTGCCAGCAGCGTAGAAGGGTTTGGCTACACCTTC
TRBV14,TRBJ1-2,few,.,CASSLGEYGYTF,TGTGCCAGCAGCCTCGGGGAGTATGGCTACACCTTC
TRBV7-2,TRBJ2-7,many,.,CASSLAVRGYEQYF,TGTGCCAGCAGCTTAGCGGTCCGGGGCTACGAGCAGTACTTC
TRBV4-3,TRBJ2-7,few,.,CASSQDLSNSYEQYF,TGCGCCAGCAGCCAAGATCTCTCTAACTCCTACGAGCAGTACTTC
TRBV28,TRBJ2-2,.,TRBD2,CASSLFRNKDDIAGGGTGELFF,TGTGCCAGCAGTTTATTTAGAAACAAAGACGATATAGCGGGAGGCGGGACCGGGGAGCTGTTTTTT
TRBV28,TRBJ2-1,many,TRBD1,CASRQGGNEQFF,TGTGCCAGCCGACAGGGTGGGAATGAGCAGTTCTTC
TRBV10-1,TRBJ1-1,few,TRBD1,CASSESGTGWYTEAFF,TGCGCCAGCAGTGAGTCCGGGACAGGGTGGTACACTGAAGCTTTCTTT
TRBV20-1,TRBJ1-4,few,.,CSARDWAQGTNEKLFF,TGCAGTGCTAGAGATTGGGCTCAGGGAACTAATGAAAAACTGTTTTTT
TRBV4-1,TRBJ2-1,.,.,CASSQMRGPESYNEQFF,TGCGCCAGCAGCCAAATGAGAGGGCCTGAGTCCTACAATGAGCAGTTCTTC
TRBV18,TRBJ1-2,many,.,CASSPRVAGDYGYTF,TGTGCCAGCTCACCACGGGTTGCAGGGGACTATGGCTACACCTTC
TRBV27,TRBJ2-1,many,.,CASSHSSYNYNEQFF,TGTGCCAGCAGTCATAGCTCTTACAACTACAATGAGCAGTTCTTC
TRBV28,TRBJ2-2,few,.,CASSTSRWSGELFF,TGTGCCAGCAGTACCTCTCGATGGTCCGGGGAGCTGTTTTTT
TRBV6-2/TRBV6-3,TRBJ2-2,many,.,CASRAGANTGELFF,TGTGCCAGCAGGGCAGGGGCTAACACCGGGGAGCTGTTTTTT
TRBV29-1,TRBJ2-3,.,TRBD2,CSVEASGLVGDTQYF,TGCAGCGTTGAAGCTAGCGGACTGGTGGGAGATACGCAGTATTTT
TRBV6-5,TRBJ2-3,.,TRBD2,CASSWGGLADRSTDTQYF,TGTGCCAGCAGTTGGGGGGGACTAGCGGACCGAAGCACAGATACGCAGTATTTT
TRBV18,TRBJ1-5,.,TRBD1,CASSPEGQGYQPQHF,TGTGCCAGCTCACCAGAGGGACAGGGTTATCAGCCCCAGCATTTT
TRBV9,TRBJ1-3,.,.,CASSMGTALSGNTVYF,TGTGCCAGCAGCATGGGGACGGCCCTCTCTGGAAACACCGTATATTTT
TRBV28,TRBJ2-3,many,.,CASSSGLNTDTQYF,TGTGCCAGCAGTTCGGGACTTAACACAGATACGCAGTATTTT
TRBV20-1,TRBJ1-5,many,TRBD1,CSAHRQGARQPQHF,TGCAGTGCTCACCGACAGGGGGCTAGGCAGCCCCAGCATTTT